What follows is one T cell receptor (beta chain) and its context. This sample was included in a study of T-cell reconstitution after alpha-beta-depleted transplantation in children. Construction of the TCRbeta library involved unique molecular identifiers. One entry per CDR3 protein results from TCRdb running MiXCR on the PCR reads. The sample has approximately 420,000 distinct CDR3 sequences, approximately 10% seen once. This CDR3 region has 14 residues. The germline gives CDR1 SGHRS, CDR2 YFSETQ. Trimming took 2 bases from V and 4 from J; bases not matched to a gene: 3. The sample in question was PBMCs from the stem cell graft donor, obtained from the stem cell graft. The sequence came from a human donor who donated a stem cell graft to a child with acute myeloid leukemia. The J gene is TRBJ1-2, the V gene TRBV5-1; 9 nucleotides line up with TRBD1. Written as DNA, the CDR3 is TGCGCCAGCAGCTTTGCGGGACAGGGCTATGGCTACACCTTC. Its protein is CASSFAGQGYGYTF.